The rows below give T cell receptor beta chains drawn from one sample of a study of CD8 T cells in ankylosing spondylitis. TCRdb reprocessed the 5' RACE reads via MiXCR and lists one record per CDR3 protein. The data show a few hundred thousand distinct CDR3 sequences, more than 20% seen once. Sequencing was carried out using blood, either unsorted or a sorted T cell fraction (not recorded which). The receptors originated from a female donor with ankylosing spondylitis or in good health (not recorded which). CDR3s include the opening cysteine and the closing phenylalanine or tryptophan. D genes are given only for firm matches. Clone size is given for some rows only: seen once, a few or many times, or a class if the clone is expanded.

d_gene	v_gene	abundance	j_gene	CDR3nt	CDR3aa
-	TRBV5-1	few	TRBJ1-5	TGCGCCAGCAGCTTGCGGGTCGGGCAGCCCCAGCATTTT	CASSLRVGQPQHF
TRBD1	TRBV6-6	-	TRBJ1-4	TGTGCCAGCAGGGACAGGGTGGTTGGAAAACTGTTTTTT	CASRDRVVGKLFF
-	TRBV3-1	-	TRBJ2-7	TGTGCCAGCAGCCAAGAGTGGGGCACGTTCACGGCCGAGCAGTACTTC	CASSQEWGTFTAEQYF
TRBD2	TRBV20-1	-	TRBJ2-3	TGCAGTGCCCCCTCCCGCGGGAGAACAGATACGCAGTATTTT	CSAPSRGRTDTQYF
-	TRBV6-1	few	TRBJ2-1	TGTGCCAGCAGCCCAGGGAGCAGGCCTATTGAGCAGTTCTTC	CASSPGSRPIEQFF
-	TRBV29-1	many	TRBJ2-3	TGCAGCGCCTGGGACTCCCAACCCACAGATACGCAGTATTTT	CSAWDSQPTDTQYF
-	TRBV6-5	-	TRBJ2-1	TGTGCCAGCAGTTTGGCTAGCCGGGCCTACAATGAGCAGTTCTTC	CASSLASRAYNEQFF
-	TRBV12-3/TRBV12-4	few	TRBJ2-1	TGTGCCAGCACCCTCGGCCACAATGAGCAGTTCTTC	CASTLGHNEQFF
TRBD1	TRBV7-8	-	TRBJ1-1	TGTGCCAGCAGCCTCCGGGACAGGGGAATGAACACTGAAGCTTTCTTT	CASSLRDRGMNTEAFF
-	TRBV20-1	-	TRBJ1-5	TGCAGTGCGAGGGTCTTCGGGAATCAGCCCCAGCATTTT	CSARVFGNQPQHF
-	TRBV20-1	many	TRBJ1-1	TGCAGTGCTAGTGGTGTGAACACTGAAGCTTTCTTT	CSASGVNTEAFF
-	TRBV5-6	few	TRBJ2-7	TGTGCCAGCAGCCCGGACCTTTCTAGCGCTACCTACGAGCAGTACTTC	CASSPDLSSATYEQYF
-	TRBV6-1	-	TRBJ1-2	TGTGCCAGCAGCAGCCTCCGAACTGGCCTCTATGGCTACACCTTC	CASSSLRTGLYGYTF
-	TRBV29-1	few	TRBJ1-2	TGCAGCGTTGAAGATCGTAGTAACTATGGCTACACCTTC	CSVEDRSNYGYTF
TRBD2	TRBV30	few	TRBJ2-3	TGTGCCTGGAGTGTACCCAGCGGGAGGGCAGATACGCAGTATTTT	CAWSVPSGRADTQYF